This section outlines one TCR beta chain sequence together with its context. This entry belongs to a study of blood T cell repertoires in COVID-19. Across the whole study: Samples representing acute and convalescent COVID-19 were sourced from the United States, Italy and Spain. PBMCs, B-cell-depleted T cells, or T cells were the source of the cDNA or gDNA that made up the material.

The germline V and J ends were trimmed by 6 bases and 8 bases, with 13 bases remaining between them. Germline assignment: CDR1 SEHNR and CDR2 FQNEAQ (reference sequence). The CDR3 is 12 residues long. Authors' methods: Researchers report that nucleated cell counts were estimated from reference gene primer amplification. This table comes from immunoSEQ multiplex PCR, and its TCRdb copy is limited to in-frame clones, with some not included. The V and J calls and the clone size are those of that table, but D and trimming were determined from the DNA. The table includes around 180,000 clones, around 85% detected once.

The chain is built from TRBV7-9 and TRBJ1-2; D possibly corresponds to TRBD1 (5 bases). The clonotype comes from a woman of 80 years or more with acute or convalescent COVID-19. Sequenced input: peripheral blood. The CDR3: CASRQVVEGYTF. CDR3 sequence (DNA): TGTGCCAGCAGACAGGTAGTGGAGGGCTACACCTTC.